One and the same sample provided the 27 T cell receptor beta chains below, sequenced in a study of blood T cell repertoires in COVID-19 (TCRdb year 2020). The method was the immunoSEQ multiplex PCR assay. This immuneACCESS table, as held by TCRdb, lists in-frame sequences with V and J called but not all clones. Of the missing ones, under half trace to an unresolved V gene in checked studies; the others have no known cause. The sample yields about 140,000 clones; approximately 87% were counted once. Together, the top ten hold over 8.5% of the sample. The sample comprised peripheral blood. Every receptor here comes from a woman aged 45-60 years with active or convalescent COVID-19.

This clone was counted a few times. This chain connects TRBV7-2 to TRBJ1-2; D ambiguous. V lost 5 bases and J lost 0, with 16 bases in between. The CDR3 spans 16 residues. Germline CDR1 is SGHTA and CDR2 is FQGNSA. The CDR3 here is CASSPSTGYSNYGYTF. The CDR3 region has the DNA TGTGCCAGCAGCCCGTCAACGGGGTACTCTAACTATGGCTACACCTTC.

V gene TRBV6-5 combines with J gene TRBJ2-7, with D possibly being TRBD2 (6 bases). V lost 7 bases, J lost 2 bases, and 12 bases lay in between. From germline, CDR1 is MNHEY and CDR2 SVGAGI. The CDR3 length is 13 residues. CDR3 bases: TGTGCCAGCACCGAGGGACTGGCCTACGAGCAGTACTTC. Amino acid sequence: CASTEGLAYEQYF.

The chain has TRBV3-1 (or the pseudogene TRBV3-2) and TRBJ2-3; perhaps TRBD2 as D (5 bases). CDR3 size: 13 residues. CDR1 is LGHDT and CDR2 is YNNKEL in the germline V gene (reference sequence). The germline V and J ends were trimmed by 2 bases and 7 bases, with 10 bases remaining between them. Here the CDR3 reads CASSQFPGYTQYF. The CDR3 bases are TGTGCCAGCAGCCAATTTCCGGGGTATACGCAGTATTTT.

This sequence joins TRBV5-8 and TRBJ1-6; D is undetermined. Trimming removed 4 bases from V and 5 bases from J, with 25 bases in between. The CDR3 length is 19 residues. The germline CDR1 and CDR2 sequences are SGHTS and YDEGEE. CDR3: CASSDQRRRIKVDNSPLHF. The CDR3 DNA reads TGTGCCAGCAGCGATCAACGGAGGCGGATCAAAGTGGATAATTCACCCCTCCACTTT.

V is TRBV3-1 (or the pseudogene TRBV3-2) and J is TRBJ1-2; D call uncertain. V was trimmed by 4 bases and J by 6 bases, leaving 9 bases between them. CDR3 length: 12 amino acids. Germline CDR1 is LGHDT and CDR2 is YNNKEL (reference sequence). CDR3 in DNA: TGTGCCAGCAGCCCGAACAATAATGGCTACACCTTC. Residues: CASSPNNNGYTF.

The chain recombines TRBV3-1 (or the pseudogene TRBV3-2) with TRBJ2-1; 7 bases match TRBD2. Germline V gene sequence: CDR1 LGHDT, CDR2 YNNKEL (reference sequence). The CDR3 is 14 residues long. V dropped 6 bases and J dropped 0; count of bases not matched to a gene: 2. The chain's CDR3 is CASRGGGSYNEQFF. The CDR3 region has the DNA TGTGCCAGCAGGGGCGGGGGCTCCTACAATGAGCAGTTCTTC.

The chain carries TRBV27 and TRBJ1-2, with TRBD1 matching 7 bases. With 5 bases clipped from V and 6 bases from J, the junction kept 6 bases outside the gene matches. The CDR3 is 13 amino acids. Per germline, CDR1 MNHEY and CDR2 SMNVEV (reference sequence). The CDR3 DNA is TGTGCCAGCAGTCGACAGGGATTGGATGGCTACACCTTC. This codes for CASSRQGLDGYTF.

This chain connects TRBV7-2 to TRBJ1-6, with 8 bases fitting TRBD1. V lost 3 bases, J lost 9 bases, and 4 bases stayed unmatched. The CDR3 is 14 amino acids. The germline CDR1 and CDR2 sequences are SGHTA and FQGNSA. The DNA of the CDR3 is TGTGCCAGCAGCTTGGGCAGGGGGCCTTCACCCCTCCACTTT. Translated: CASSLGRGPSPLHF.

The chain combines TRBV6-5 with TRBJ2-7, with D uncertain. V dropped 6 bases and J dropped 1 base, with 13 bases sitting between them. The CDR3 totals 14 residues. Germline V gene data show CDR1 as MNHEY and CDR2 as SVGAGI. The CDR3: CASSLTPGSYEQYF. The CDR3 nucleotides are TGTGCCAGCAGCTTGACACCTGGGTCCTACGAGCAGTACTTC.

V is TRBV11-2 and J is TRBJ2-7, with TRBD1 matching 7 bases. This CDR3 comprises 14 residues. Trimming took 2 bases from V and 4 from J; bases not matched to a gene: 5. Per germline, CDR1 SGHAT and CDR2 FQNNGV. This CDR3 is CASSLYDRAYEQYF. The CDR3 DNA reads as TGTGCCAGCAGCTTATACGACAGGGCGTACGAGCAGTACTTC.

V is TRBV5-5 and J is TRBJ1-3; the D is unclear. The CDR3 loop spans 13 amino acids. The V and J ends lost 0 bases and 2 bases respectively, with 3 bases between them. From germline, CDR1 is SGHKS and CDR2 YYEKEE (reference sequence). The CDR3 region is CASSLAAGNTIYF. In nucleotides, the CDR3 is TGTGCCAGCAGCTTGGCCGCTGGAAACACCATATATTTT.

The V and J genes are TRBV6-2 or TRBV6-3 and TRBJ1-1; TRBD1 is a possible D gene (6 bases). The CDR3 sequence is 11 residues long. The germline V gene has CDR1 MNHEY and CDR2 SVGEGT. V was trimmed by 5 bases and J by 8 bases, leaving 9 bases between them. The CDR3 DNA follows: TGTGCCAGCAGTCGGACAGTAGAAGCTTTCTTT. Its protein product is CASSRTVEAFF.

This chain uses TRBV5-1 with TRBJ2-7; the D gene is possibly TRBD2 (6 bases). CDR1 is SGHRS and CDR2 is YFSETQ in the germline V gene. The CDR3 length is 14 residues. The V and J ends lost 3 bases and 2 bases respectively, with 12 bases between them. DNA for the CDR3: TGCGCCAGCAGCTCCGGGGGTAGGGCCTACGAGCAGTACTTC. Translating it yields CASSSGGRAYEQYF.

The gene calls are TRBV6-6 and TRBJ2-7; perhaps TRBD1 as D (5 bases). V was shortened by 6 bases and J by 0 bases, with 12 bases between the two germline ends. This CDR3 has 14 amino acids. CDR1 is MNHNY, CDR2 SVGAGI, per germline (reference sequence). The DNA of the CDR3 is TGTGCCAGCAGGTCCTCTACAGGCTCCTACGAGCAGTACTTC. As protein: CASRSSTGSYEQYF.

The chain has TRBV18 and TRBJ1-6, with D tentatively TRBD1 (6 bases). V gave up 5 bases and J gave up 8 bases, with 16 bases separating them. The germline CDR1 and CDR2 sequences are KGHSH and LQKENI. The CDR3 loop spans 15 amino acids. The CDR3 reads CASSVAKGDYSPLHF. CDR3 nucleotide sequence: TGTGCCAGCTCAGTTGCAAAGGGGGATTATTCACCCCTCCACTTT.

V gene TRBV6-5 combines with J gene TRBJ1-2; 9 positions match TRBD1. CDR1 is MNHEY, CDR2 SVGAGI, per germline. The CDR3 is 15 residues long. V was clipped by 2 bases and J by 3 bases; unmatched bases: 4. CDR3 nucleotide sequence: TGTGCCAGCAGTTACCAAACAGGGGGCGACTATGGCTACACCTTC. Amino acids: CASSYQTGGDYGYTF.

V is TRBV11-2 and J is TRBJ2-7; D might be TRBD2 (5 bases). The CDR3 covers 14 residues. V was shortened by 4 bases and J by 6 bases, with 16 bases between the two germline ends. Germline V gene sequence: CDR1 SGHAT, CDR2 FQNNGV. The CDR3 spells CASSSITGMGEQYF. CDR3 DNA sequence: TGTGCCAGCAGCTCCATAACCGGGATGGGCGAGCAGTACTTC.

This sequence joins TRBV7-9 and TRBJ1-5; maybe TRBD1 (6 bases). V dropped 5 bases and J dropped 2 bases, with 13 bases sitting between them. CDR1 and CDR2 from the germline V gene are SEHNR and FQNEAQ (reference sequence). The CDR3 length is 15 residues. The CDR3 nucleotides read TGTGCCAGCAGCCCGGCAGGGGTACGCAATCAGCCCCAGCATTTT. As protein: CASSPAGVRNQPQHF.

The genes are TRBV6-5 and TRBJ1-2, with 7 nucleotides matching TRBD1. The CDR3 loop spans 15 amino acids. V gave up 6 bases and J gave up 0 bases; unmatched junction bases: 7. Germline CDR1 reads MNHEY; CDR2 reads SVGAGI. Here the CDR3 reads CASRAWDSANYGYTF. CDR3 DNA: TGTGCCAGCAGGGCCTGGGACAGCGCTAACTATGGCTACACCTTC.

In this sample, this clone turned up once. The V and J genes are TRBV6-2 or TRBV6-3 and TRBJ1-3; 10 nucleotides match TRBD1. The CDR3 is 17 amino acids. Trimming removed 0 bases from V and 0 bases from J; junction bases left unmatched: 2. The germline CDR1 and CDR2 sequences are MNHEY and SVGEGT. This CDR3 is CASSYSGQGSSGNTIYF. CDR3 DNA: TGTGCCAGCAGTTACTCGGGACAGGGGAGCTCTGGAAACACCATATATTTT.

The V gene is TRBV15, the J gene TRBJ1-2, with D perhaps TRBD1 (6 bases). The CDR3 contains 12 residues. V was clipped by 5 bases and J by 5 bases, with 9 bases between them. Germline-derived CDR1 and CDR2 are LNHNV and YYDKDF (reference sequence). As DNA, the CDR3 is TGTGCCACCAGCGGTAGGGGGTATGGCTACACCTTC. Encoded protein: CATSGRGYGYTF.

This clone was found once. This chain joins TRBV19 and TRBJ2-5; 7 bases map to TRBD2. The V gene's germline CDR1 is LNHDA and CDR2 SQIVND (reference sequence). Trimming took 4 bases from V and 5 from J; bases not matched to a gene: 7. This CDR3 contains 14 residues. The CDR3 here is CASSNWWGGETQYF. CDR3 coding DNA: TGTGCCAGTAGTAATTGGTGGGGGGGGGAGACCCAGTACTTC.

This clone was counted once. The sample holds other DNA sequences that translate to the same CDR3. This chain links TRBV27 with TRBJ2-6, with TRBD2 as a possible D gene (5 bases). Germline loops: CDR1 MNHEY, CDR2 SMNVEV (reference sequence). V was cut by 3 bases and J by 1 base, with 7 bases left in between. The CDR3 consists of 15 residues. Written as DNA, the CDR3 is TGTGCCAGCAGTTTTCGGGGTTCTGGGGCCAACGTCCTGACTTTC. Its protein product is CASSFRGSGANVLTF.

The V call is TRBV20-1, the J call TRBJ1-1; 7 nucleotides match TRBD1. This CDR3 spans 11 amino acids. Trimming cost V 5 bases and J 10 bases; bases outside gene matches: 7. Germline V gives CDR1 DFQATT, CDR2 SNEGSKA (reference sequence). CDR3 region: CSAQGTAPAFF. CDR3 in DNA: TGCAGTGCTCAAGGGACAGCCCCAGCTTTCTTT.

The chain combines TRBV7-3 with TRBJ2-2; maybe TRBD2 (5 bases). The CDR3 contains 17 residues. Germline CDR1 SGHTA, CDR2 FQGTGA. Trimming removed 3 bases at V and 3 bases at J, with 17 bases between. The CDR3 spells CASSFTGGSRDTGELFF. CDR3 sequence (DNA): TGTGCCAGCAGCTTTACCGGCGGGTCGCGGGACACCGGGGAGCTGTTTTTT.

The chain uses TRBV15 and TRBJ2-3, with 7 bases identical to TRBD1. This CDR3 is 15 amino acids long. The V segment lost 4 bases and the J segment 0 bases; nucleotides outside the gene matches: 4. CDR1 is LNHNV and CDR2 is YYDKDF in the germline V gene (reference sequence). The DNA for the CDR3 is TGTGCCACCAGCAAGGACAGGTGGAGCACAGATACGCAGTATTTT. It yields the protein CATSKDRWSTDTQYF.

The DNA of the CDR3 is TGTGCCAGCAGCTTAGTAGCACCCCCCGTCGATACGCAGTATTTT. This codes for CASSLVAPPVDTQYF. The rearrangement links TRBV7-9 to TRBJ2-3; D not resolved. CDR3 length: 15 amino acids. CDR1 SEHNR and CDR2 FQNEAQ come from the germline V gene (reference sequence). V lost 1 base and J 6 bases, leaving 14 bases between the germline ends.